This T cell receptor beta chain was identified during a study of T cells after yellow fever vaccination. TCRdb processed the 5' RACE reads anew with MiXCR; each CDR3 protein has one entry. The sample has about 340,000 distinct CDR3 sequences; roughly 8.7% are singletons. This clonotype was counted many times. The CDR3 runs to 14 residues. The V end lost 3 bases, the J end lost 4 bases, and 12 bases lay between the germline ends. Sequences were derived from PBMCs, sampled on the day of the first yellow fever vaccination. The source of this sequence is a young man who received the YFV17D yellow fever vaccine. This chain connects TRBV12-3 or TRBV12-4 to TRBJ2-5; D remains ambiguous. The CDR3 is CASSFRVKGETQYF. CDR3 nucleotide sequence: TGTGCCAGCAGTTTTAGGGTAAAGGGAGAGACCCAGTACTTC.